The 2 T cell receptor beta chains below were found in one sample sequenced in a study of blood T cell repertoires in COVID-19. Using immunoSEQ multiplex PCR, the repertoire was profiled, and TCRdb retains in-frame clones only, with some absent. The table has 90,000 to 120,000 clones, roughly 80% seen once. Material: peripheral blood. The receptors derive from a man aged 55 to 69 with acute or convalescent COVID-19.

This rearrangement joins TRBV7-2 to TRBJ1-6, with D uncertain. V lost 7 bases and J lost 0, with 4 bases in between. The CDR3 consists of 13 residues. The germline gives CDR1 SGHTA, CDR2 FQGNSA. As DNA, the CDR3 is TGTGCCAGCAAGAGCTCCTATAATTCACCCCTCCACTTT. Translation gives CASKSSYNSPLHF.

The rearrangement joins TRBV19 to TRBJ1-5; tentatively, D is TRBD1 (6 bases). The CDR3 loop spans 13 amino acids. V gave up 6 bases and J gave up 3 bases, with 9 bases separating them. Germline assignment: CDR1 LNHDA and CDR2 SQIVND (reference sequence). DNA for the CDR3: TGTGCCAGTAGCCGGGACAACAATCAGCCCCAGCATTTT. Encoded protein: CASSRDNNQPQHF.